This record looks at one T cell receptor (beta chain) sequence and its context. Its antigen has not been determined. Base-call qualities are not available, and no considerably larger clone is one nucleotide away. The CDR3 regions of human TCRbeta chains were analyzed by immunosequencing. Per the source publication's procedure: TCRs in the repertoires were matched against a reference library of SARS-CoV-2-specific TCRs that had been generated with the MIRA antigen-specificity platform. Breadth was defined as the fraction of unique TCRs that were SARS-CoV-2-associated, and depth was defined as the fraction of total T cells that were SARS-CoV-2-associated. Using the MIRA data, every spike-specific TCR was mapped to the spike region that the TCR reacted to and assigned to either a CD4 or a CD8 class. Log10-transformed breadth and depth values were compared by one-way ANOVA with Sidak's multiple comparisons tests. This is the immuneACCESS table as TCRdb keeps it, with only in-frame sequences that have V and J called. A part of the clones is gone; compared with another copy, unresolved V genes explain less than half, and the rest is unexplained. V, J and clone size were drawn from that table, and D and trimming were deduced from the DNA. The sample table records approximately 110,000 clones; roughly 87% of these occur just once. Roughly 10% of the sample is in the top ten clones.

The data originate from a study of T cell responses to AZD1222 COVID-19 vaccine (dated by TCRdb to about 2021). Regarding the study in general: Because spike-specific TCR depth and breadth did not differ between the two schedules, AZD1222 recipients who got a second dose at roughly 4 weeks were pooled with those who got a second dose at roughly 12 weeks. A total of 233 trial participants underwent TCR sequencing, of whom 207 had received two doses of AZD1222 and around 25 had received two doses of the MenACWY control vaccine. Enrollment into the trials was organized by age into subgroups of 18-55, 56-69 and 70-plus years, and those subgroups contained about 160, 30 and 59 TCR-sequenced participants, respectively.

Interpreted using the paper, the time point label stands for: baseline before first vaccination. Vaccinee samples were obtained from the UK trials COV001 and COV002, which included a single-blind randomized controlled phase 2/3 trial of AZD1222 (ChAdOx1 nCoV-19) in healthy adults. For TCRbeta chain sequencing, PBMC samples were collected from trial participants at day 0 and at day 28 after the second dose. The germline V gene gives CDR1 as MRHNA and CDR2 as SNTAGT. Trimming at the junction amounts to 5 bases on V and 7 bases on J, and the germline ends lie 12 bases apart. The CDR3 runs 13 amino acids, cysteine and phenylalanine included. Of all the DNA, just the CDR3 is kept, 39 bases in frame from base 1. The research as a whole found: Reportedly, close to half of the unique spike-specific TCRs recognized epitopes lying outside the regions that are mutated in the B.1.351 and B.1.1.7 variants. The 56-69-year group was small, and its depth increase did not reach significance, likely because of low power. The vaccine-associated CD4 TCRs covered the entire spike protein, and the dominant responses fell in regions 160-218 and 743-854. Conclusions about previously exposed vaccinees are limited because only a handful of AZD1222 recipients were SARS-CoV-2 seropositive at baseline. Participants were mostly white British, with more females than males. The authors suggested clonal diversity may have been underestimated. A significant rise in spike-specific TCR breadth and depth was observed after two AZD1222 doses relative to day 0 and relative to MenACWY recipients. Because no day 14 peak-response samples were available, the repertoires could be characterized only after the peak T cell response.

Sequenced here: peripheral blood, sampled on day 0 of AZD1222 vaccination. The source is an adult in good health. The sequence links TRBV6-4 to TRBJ1-5; the D gene identity is not certain. The CDR3: CASSYLPGQPQHF. The sequence in DNA is TGTGCCAGCAGTTACTTACCAGGCCAGCCCCAGCATTTT.